This T cell receptor beta chain was obtained from a study of OX40 agonist ivuxolimab in advanced cancers. Background on the whole study: Ivuxolimab was a fully human IgG2 agonistic monoclonal antibody targeting the costimulatory receptor OX40 (CD134). Intravenous ivuxolimab was administered to patients every 2 weeks at six dose levels: 0.01, 0.1, 0.3, 1.5, 3 and 10 mg/kg. Of the roughly 52 dose-escalation patients, hepatocellular carcinoma was present in about 19, melanoma in approximately 15, renal cell carcinoma in 9 and head and neck cancer in 9. In the dose-escalation cohort, 70% to 85% of patients were male, and the mean age was 60 years with a range of roughly 23 to 90. Prior anti-PD-1, anti-PD-L1 or anti-CTLA-4 therapy was permitted, and checkpoint inhibitors had been received by 40% to 50% of dose-escalation patients. Partial responses were achieved by three dose-escalation patients, of whom one had hepatocellular carcinoma and two had cutaneous melanoma. The point of sequencing TCRbeta in the periphery was to test whether ivuxolimab changed TCR sequence diversity and drove clonal T-cell expansion. The paper reports the monotherapy dose-escalation portion (N ≈ 50 patients) of the phase I ivuxolimab trial. The paper's findings and limits, for the study overall: At doses of 0.1 to 3.0 mg/kg, clonal expansion of both CD4+ and CD8+ blood T cells was observed from baseline to week 6. Low levels of normalized T-cell clonal expansion were also shown by some nonresponding patients. After ivuxolimab, CD8+ T cells had more expanded clones than CD4+ T cells on average. Antigen specificity was not determined for the clonally expanded peripheral T cells. Partial responders in the 0.1-3.0 mg/kg groups had among the lowest normalized peripheral clonal expansion, especially among CD8+ T cells.

Concerning this clone itself: Its antigen remains undetermined. No per-base quality is available; no much larger clone lies one base away.

Genomic DNA was extracted from sorted cells for sequencing of the TCRbeta CDR3 region. TCRbeta CDR3 regions were sequenced using the immunoSEQ Assay. This immuneACCESS table, as held by TCRdb, lists in-frame sequences with V and J called but not all clones. Of the missing ones, under half trace to an unresolved V gene in checked studies; the others have no known cause. The sample yields roughly 50,000 clones; 89% were counted once. Approximately 10% of the sample belongs to the ten largest clones. Patients with a history of autoimmune disease or receiving systemic immunosuppression were excluded from the trial. Peripheral blood for TCR sequencing was drawn from every dose cohort at baseline, at cycle 4 day 1 and at cycle 7 day 1. The samples were drawn from a first-in-human, open-label, multicenter phase I dose-escalation trial of ivuxolimab. Adults with locally advanced or metastatic melanoma, renal cell carcinoma, hepatocellular carcinoma or head and neck squamous cell carcinoma were enrolled in the trial. CD4+ and CD8+ T cells were sorted separately from peripheral blood before TCR sequencing.

The CDR3 runs 15 amino acids, cysteine and phenylalanine included. The kept DNA is CDR3 alone, 45 bases in frame from the first base. CDR1 and CDR2 (SGDLS, YYNGEE) derive from the germline V gene. The V end loses 0 bases and the J end loses 0 bases, and a stretch of 7 bases separates them. The sample in question was CD4+ or CD8+ T cells sorted from blood, obtained in a trial of the OX40 agonist ivuxolimab. This receptor was taken from an adult with an advanced solid tumor such as melanoma, head and neck, liver or kidney cancer. The chain employs TRBV9 and TRBJ2-1; the D gene lacks a confident call. The sequenced DNA: TGTGCCAGCAGCGTAGAGGACCCCTCCTACAATGAGCAGTTCTTC. The translation is CASSVEDPSYNEQFF.